The rows below give T cell receptor beta chains drawn from one sample of a study of blood T cell repertoires in COVID-19. TCRdb's copy holds only in-frame clones and misses some; the assay was immunoSEQ multiplex PCR. The profile covers about 200,000 clones, with 87% appearing a single time and under 2.5% taken by the ten largest. Sequenced material: peripheral blood. These receptors were taken from a man aged 35-49 years with active or convalescent COVID-19. The CDR3 runs from the conserved cysteine through the conserved F or W.

TRBV10-2,TRBJ1-5,CASGPREPQHF
TRBV4-2,TRBJ2-1,CASSQREGPRGNEQFF
TRBV12-2,TRBJ1-6,CASRLAAVYNSPLHF
TRBV2,TRBJ2-7,CASHFVTTVVYEQYF
TRBV12-5,TRBJ2-1,CASGPGQGSVDEQFF
TRBV5-1,TRBJ1-4,CASSLEGPRGTNEKLFF
TRBV7-9,TRBJ2-7,CASSRDRESYEQYF
TRBV27,TRBJ2-1,CASSPTSLRHEQFF
TRBV9,TRBJ1-1,CASSSEDREAFF
TRBV5-1,TRBJ2-5,CASSLSSGATQTQYF
TRBV27,TRBJ2-1,CASSLGGGPIPPGNEQFF
TRBV7-8,TRBJ1-1,CASSLVVGQDFTMNTEAFF
TRBV27,TRBJ2-1,CASTLKGAYNEQFF
TRBV5-4,TRBJ1-1,CASSLDLNTEAFF
TRBV19,TRBJ2-1,CASSLLTSGSRNEQFF
TRBV3-1/TRBV3-2,TRBJ2-7,CASSYARASYEQYF
TRBV2,TRBJ1-5,CASSAQGNSNQPQHF
TRBV5-1,TRBJ2-5,CASSLPSGQETQYF
TRBV27,TRBJ1-6,CASSLTGQGHSPLHF
TRBV11-2,TRBJ1-1,CASSLALNTEAFF
TRBV7-9,TRBJ1-1,CASSFGLQNMNTEAFF
TRBV7-9,TRBJ2-2,CASSFTNYDRGPTGELFF
TRBV5-1,TRBJ2-5,CASSAGQNQETQYF
TRBV19,TRBJ1-1,CASLRPGGTEAFF
TRBV11-2,TRBJ2-2,CASSFTQAGELFF
TRBV28,TRBJ1-3,CASRSTGEPGNTIYF
TRBV9,TRBJ1-4,CASSPGGQGQGNEKLFF
TRBV3-1/TRBV3-2,TRBJ2-2,CASSPSYRGHTGELFF
TRBV27,TRBJ1-5,CASSLIYGTGRQPQHF
TRBV6-5,TRBJ1-4,CASSPGTVNEKLFF
TRBV28,TRBJ2-4,CASSTSSRVLKNIQYF
TRBV27,TRBJ2-7,CASSFKQGKTYEQYF
TRBV11-2,TRBJ1-3,CASSLARGGNTIYF
TRBV19,TRBJ2-5,CASSIGQEETQYF
TRBV28,TRBJ1-2,CASNIIPSGGYTF
TRBV29-1,TRBJ1-2,CSVEAGGTYGYTF
TRBV28,TRBJ1-2,CASTTPSKPAGYGYTF
TRBV5-1,TRBJ2-2,CASSLIVDSTGELFF
TRBV12-3/TRBV12-4,TRBJ2-1,CASGRGEQFF
TRBV7-9,TRBJ1-2,CASSLGTGDYGYTF